A single sample gave rise to the 30 T cell receptor beta chains below, sequenced in a study of identical twins. TCRdb recomputed calls from the 5' RACE reads with MiXCR, one row per CDR3 protein. Of some 1,600,000 distinct CDR3 sequences detected, less than 35% appear once; the ten largest clones hold 0.25% to 0.3%. The material sequenced was cord blood. Receptors were obtained from a newborn girl in good health.

This rearrangement joins TRBV10-1 to TRBJ2-7; D is possibly TRBD1 (5 bases). V lost 6 bases, J lost 2 bases, and 11 bases lay in between. Germline lookup yields CDR1 WNHNN and CDR2 SYGVQD (reference sequence). CDR3 length equals 13 residues. The CDR3 DNA sequence: TGCGCCAGCAGCAGACAGCTCGCCTACGAGCAGTACTTC. Its translation is CASSRQLAYEQYF.

Only a few counts were recorded for this clonotype. CDR3 nucleotide sequence: TGTGCCACCAGCAGAGGTAGGGTGGCGGCCAAAAACATTCAGTACTTC. Translated: CATSRGRVAAKNIQYF. V gene TRBV15 combines with J gene TRBJ2-4; D remains ambiguous. The CDR3 is 16 amino acids. Germline V gene lookup returns CDR1 LNHNV and CDR2 YYDKDF (reference sequence). V was cut by 1 base and J by 1 base, with 11 bases left in between.

V and J are TRBV29-1 and TRBJ1-2; possibly TRBD1 for D (5 bases). Germline CDR1 SQVTM, CDR2 ANQGSEA. Trimming left V 4 bases short and J 2 bases short, with 11 bases between. There are 13 residues in the CDR3. Here the CDR3 reads CSVGYRDNYGYTF. In nucleotides, the CDR3 is TGCAGCGTTGGTTACCGGGACAACTATGGCTACACCTTC.

The chain links TRBV5-4 to TRBJ1-2; TRBD1 is a possible D gene (6 bases). The germline gives CDR1 SGHNT, CDR2 YYREEE (reference sequence). V was shortened by 4 bases and J by 10 bases, with 17 bases between the two germline ends. This CDR3 spans 13 amino acids. The CDR3 loop is CASSAPGGYFYTF. The CDR3, as DNA: TGTGCCAGCAGCGCCCCCGGGGGCTACTTCTACACCTTC.

This clonotype showed up just a few times. The chain employs TRBV20-1 and TRBJ2-3, with D possibly matching TRBD1 (6 bases). The germline V and J ends were trimmed by 0 bases and 1 base, with 14 bases remaining between them. Germline assignment: CDR1 DFQATT and CDR2 SNEGSKA (reference sequence). The CDR3 spans 16 residues. The CDR3 here is CSARDRATGGTDTQYF. As DNA, the CDR3 is TGCAGTGCTAGAGATAGGGCGACAGGAGGCACAGATACGCAGTATTTT.

The chain is built from TRBV25-1 and TRBJ2-3; 8 bases agree with TRBD2. CDR3 size: 24 residues. The germline CDR1 and CDR2 sequences are MGHDK and SYGVNS. With 2 bases clipped from V and 4 bases from J, the junction kept 32 bases outside the gene matches. The CDR3 sequence is CASSERRMSPIEKDVSGGADTQYF. The CDR3 DNA follows: TGTGCCAGCAGTGAAAGGAGAATGTCACCCATTGAAAAGGATGTAAGCGGGGGCGCAGATACGCAGTATTTT.

This clonotype was seen more than once but under ten times. The chain uses TRBV12-3 or TRBV12-4 and TRBJ2-3; possibly TRBD2 for D (5 bases). CDR3 length: 16 amino acids. V lost 6 bases to trimming and J lost 3 bases, with 19 bases between them. CDR3 nucleotide sequence: TGTGCCAGCAGCCGAGTCTCTAGCCTCGTAACAGATACGCAGTATTTT. Translation: CASSRVSSLVTDTQYF.

The chain joins TRBV2 to TRBJ1-2, with 7 nucleotides matching TRBD1. Germline trimming cut 2 bases from V and 2 bases from J; bases unmatched to any gene: 2. The V gene's germline CDR1 is SNHLY and CDR2 FYNNEI. CDR3 length: 14 residues. CDR3 protein: CASSEQGENYGYTF. In DNA form, the CDR3 reads TGTGCCAGCAGTGAACAGGGGGAGAACTATGGCTACACCTTC.

The chain employs TRBV6-6 and TRBJ2-4; 12 nucleotides line up with TRBD2. Germline loops: CDR1 MNHNY, CDR2 SVGAGI (reference sequence). The CDR3 sequence is 13 residues long. Germline trimming cut 6 bases from V and 13 bases from J; bases unmatched to any gene: 7. The CDR3 DNA reads TGTGCCAGCAGACTAGCGGGGGGTTACGGGCAGTACTTC. Protein product: CASRLAGGYGQYF.

The chain joins TRBV28 to TRBJ2-4, with D uncertain. CDR3 length: 12 amino acids. Germline V gene sequence: CDR1 MDHEN, CDR2 SYDVKM. V shed 4 bases and J shed 9 bases, with 10 bases lying between them. CDR3 DNA sequence: TGTGCCAGCAGTTCCTCGGTGGGCATTCAGTACTTC. Its translation is CASSSSVGIQYF.

The rearrangement joins TRBV4-2 to TRBJ1-1; D is unresolved. The germline V and J ends were trimmed by 1 base and 0 bases, with 9 bases remaining between them. Germline assignment: CDR1 LGHNA and CDR2 YNFKEQ. This CDR3 has 15 amino acids. CDR3 sequence: CASSQGLWVNTEAFF. The CDR3 DNA sequence: TGTGCCAGCAGCCAAGGACTTTGGGTGAACACTGAAGCTTTCTTT.

This clonotype was counted between two and nine times. The V gene is TRBV5-1, the J gene TRBJ2-1; TRBD1 matches 7 bases. V shed 0 bases, J shed 10 bases, and the junction held 4 bases outside the gene matches. CDR1 is SGHRS and CDR2 is YFSETQ in the germline V gene. The CDR3 sequence is 13 residues long. The CDR3 coding sequence is TGCGCCAGCAGCTTGGCCGTGGACAGGGAGCAGTTCTTC. Its protein product is CASSLAVDREQFF.

A single count supports this clonotype. The chain employs TRBV21-1 and TRBJ2-5; TRBD2 is taken as the D call from the table, unchecked against the DNA. TRBJ2-7 matches the DNA end more closely, so the J call is doubtful. TRBV21-1 is a known pseudogene. The CDR3 length is 14 residues. The CDR3 coding sequence is TGTGCCGGCAGCGTCCGGGACTCCATACACGAGCAGTACTTC. Translating gives CAGSVRDSIHEQYF.

The rearrangement links TRBV6-5 to TRBJ1-2; D gene ambiguous. Trimming left V 8 bases short and J 7 bases short, with 11 bases between. Germline CDR1 reads MNHEY; CDR2 reads SVGAGI. This CDR3 has 11 amino acids. CDR3 nucleotide sequence: TGTGCCAGCGTTGGAGGGAGTGGCTACACCTTC. Translating it yields CASVGGSGYTF.

This clonotype was observed a handful of times. This chain joins TRBV6-1 and TRBJ1-4; no clear D gene. Germline V CDR1 and CDR2: MNHNS, SASEGT. V lost 1 base and J lost 4, with 7 bases in between. The CDR3 runs to 14 residues. CDR3 in amino acids: CASSEGGINEKLFF. In DNA form, the CDR3 reads TGTGCCAGCAGTGAAGGAGGTATTAATGAAAAACTGTTTTTT.

This sequence joins TRBV20-1 and TRBJ2-3; tentatively, D is TRBD1 (6 bases). Germline V lookup: CDR1 DFQATT, CDR2 SNEGSKA (reference sequence). The CDR3 covers 14 residues. V lost 5 bases, J lost 1 base, and 13 bases lay in between. CDR3 amino acids: CSAARQVGTDTQYF. The CDR3 nucleotides are TGCAGTGCTGCACGACAGGTGGGCACAGATACGCAGTATTTT.

This clonotype was observed at least ten times. V is TRBV29-1 and J is TRBJ2-7, with a tentative D call TRBD1 (6 bases). V lost 3 bases and J lost 3, with 9 bases in between. Germline CDR1 is SQVTM and CDR2 is ANQGSEA. The CDR3 totals 12 residues. CDR3 region: CSVEGAHYEQYF. The CDR3 region has the DNA TGCAGCGTTGAGGGGGCACACTACGAGCAGTACTTC.

Only a few counts were recorded for this clonotype. The chain joins TRBV10-3 to TRBJ1-1; unclear D gene. This CDR3 contains 13 residues. V lost 0 bases, J lost 6 bases, and 8 bases lay in between. The V gene's germline CDR1 is ENHRY and CDR2 SYGVKD. Here the CDR3 DNA reads TGTGCCATCAGTGAGTCGGTAAGCCCTGAAGCTTTCTTT. It yields the protein CAISESVSPEAFF.

This clonotype was detected a few times. This chain links TRBV6-1 with TRBJ2-7; possibly TRBD1 for D (5 bases). Germline assignment: CDR1 MNHNS and CDR2 SASEGT. CDR3 length: 15 residues. V dropped 2 bases and J dropped 3 bases, with 14 bases sitting between them. The CDR3 protein is CASSEPTQENYEQYF. CDR3 nucleotide sequence: TGTGCCAGCAGTGAACCCACACAGGAAAACTACGAGCAGTACTTC.

The V call is TRBV5-1, the J call TRBJ1-1; the D gene is possibly TRBD1 (6 bases). This CDR3 contains 16 residues. CDR1 is SGHRS, CDR2 YFSETQ, per germline. V lost 0 bases to trimming and J lost 2 bases, with 14 bases between them. As DNA, the CDR3 is TGCGCCAGCAGCTTGGCTGTTAACAGGGTCAACACTGAAGCTTTCTTT. It specifies CASSLAVNRVNTEAFF. The complete variable domain, with remaining parts taken from reference TRBV5-1 and TRBJ1-1, reads KAGVTQTPRYLIKTRGQQVTLSCSPISGHRSVSWYQQTPGQGLQFLFEYFSETQRNKGNFPGRFSGRQFSNSRSEMNVSTLELGDSALYLCASSLAVNRVNTEAFFGQGTRLTVV.

This clonotype has only a few counts. The chain carries TRBV20-1 and TRBJ2-1, with TRBD1 identical over 9 bases. Germline CDR1 and CDR2: DFQATT and SNEGSKA (reference sequence). Trimming took 6 bases from V and 7 from J; bases not matched to a gene: 10. This CDR3 region has 14 residues. This CDR3 reads CSATQGAQRNEQFF. Written as DNA, the CDR3 is TGCAGTGCGACACAGGGGGCGCAAAGGAATGAGCAGTTCTTC.

The genes are TRBV9 and TRBJ2-3, with D tentatively TRBD2 (5 bases). The CDR3 spans 15 residues. Trimming removed 1 base at V and 1 base at J, with 10 bases between. CDR1 is SGDLS and CDR2 is YYNGEE in the germline V gene. The DNA for the CDR3 is TGTGCCAGCAGCGTATCCCGGACTCGCACAGATACGCAGTATTTT. Protein: CASSVSRTRTDTQYF.

Comments on this clonotype: At one of its ends the junction is not consistent with the germline gene, which may arise from a read error. The chain recombines TRBV7-2 with TRBJ2-3, with D perhaps TRBD2 (6 bases). Germline CDR1 SGHTA, CDR2 FQGNSA. The CDR3 runs to 14 residues. The CDR3 loop is CASSRGLHTDAQYF. The CDR3, as DNA: TGTGCCAGCAGCAGGGGACTCCACACAGATGCGCAGTATTTT.

The chain links TRBV3-1 to TRBJ2-5; D is ambiguous. The CDR3 contains 14 residues. V gave up 4 bases and J gave up 1 base, with 10 bases separating them. Germline CDR1 reads LGHDT; CDR2 reads YNNKEL (reference sequence). CDR3 in amino acids: CASSPAWGQETQYF. In DNA, the CDR3 is TGTGCCAGCAGCCCAGCGTGGGGCCAAGAGACCCAGTACTTC.

This clonotype was picked up many times. The chain joins TRBV29-1 to TRBJ1-2; D not resolved. The CDR3 totals 10 residues. V lost 3 bases and J 4 bases, leaving 3 bases between the germline ends. Germline CDR1 reads SQVTM; CDR2 reads ANQGSEA. CDR3 sequence (DNA): TGCAGCGTTGATGGCTATGGCTACACCTTC. Translating gives CSVDGYGYTF.

As for this clonotype: This may stem from a read error, because a much larger clone lies one nucleotide away. CDR3 in amino acids: CATSDLDLHGEQYF. DNA for the CDR3: TGTGCCACCAGTGATTTGGACCTACACGGTGAGCAGTACTTC. The chain recombines TRBV24-1 with TRBJ2-7; the D is unclear. V was clipped by 0 bases and J by 7 bases, with 12 bases between them. The germline V gene encodes CDR1 KGHDR and CDR2 SFDVKD. The CDR3 extends over 14 amino acids.

This chain uses TRBV27 with TRBJ2-6; unclear D gene. Per the germline V gene, CDR1 is MNHEY and CDR2 is SMNVEV (reference sequence). The ends were cut back, 5 bases at V and 4 bases at J, with 6 bases in the middle. This CDR3 is built from 13 residues. Here the CDR3 reads CASSVLGANVLTF. DNA of the CDR3: TGTGCCAGCAGTGTTCTCGGGGCCAACGTCCTGACTTTC. The whole variable domain, remainder taken from reference TRBV27 and TRBJ2-6, is EAQVTQNPRYLITVTGKKLTVTCSQNMNHEYMSWYRQDPGLGLRQIYYSMNVEVTDKGDVPEGYKVSRKEKRNFPLILESPSPNQTSLYFCASSVLGANVLTFGAGSRLTVL.

The J gene is TRBJ2-7, the V gene TRBV4-2; 10 bases are a match to TRBD1. Germline-derived CDR1 and CDR2 are LGHNA and YNFKEQ. The ends lost 4 bases at V and 7 bases at J; junction bases unmatched: 13. The CDR3 covers 16 residues. CDR3 region: CASSPWTGGTSNEQYF. CDR3 coding DNA: TGTGCCAGCAGCCCTTGGACAGGGGGAACCTCCAATGAGCAGTACTTC.

This clonotype was detected only a few times. V gene TRBV5-1 combines with J gene TRBJ2-1; D remains ambiguous. Germline lookup yields CDR1 SGHRS and CDR2 YFSETQ. The CDR3 is made up of 15 amino acids. Trimming left V 2 bases short and J 0 bases short, with 9 bases between. CDR3 sequence reads: CASSLQPSSYNEQFF. In nucleotides, the CDR3 is TGCGCCAGCAGCTTACAGCCGAGCTCCTACAATGAGCAGTTCTTC.

This chain joins TRBV4-1 and TRBJ1-6; D is unresolved. This CDR3 is 14 amino acids long. The V and J ends lost 4 bases and 7 bases respectively, with 11 bases between them. The germline CDR1 and CDR2 sequences are MGHRA and YSYEKL. The CDR3 loop is CASSLRVGNSPLHF. The CDR3 DNA sequence: TGCGCCAGCAGCCTCCGGGTCGGAAATTCACCCCTCCACTTT.